The text below deals with one T cell receptor beta chain. Original methodology: Amplification of reference gene primers provided the estimated nucleated cell counts. Data came from immunoSEQ multiplex PCR; TCRdb stores just in-frame clones and leaves some out. V, J and clone size derive from that table, while D and trimming were established from the DNA sequence. The sample lists 88,000 or so clones; about 84% were seen once. Germline values: CDR1 LNHDA, CDR2 SQIVND (reference sequence). The V and J ends lost 6 bases and 6 bases, in that order; junction bases with no gene match: 10. The CDR3 runs 15 residues. This sample was taken from a study of blood T cell repertoires in COVID-19. Overall study: Some COVID-19 samples were acute and others convalescent; all came from the United States, Italy and Spain. From T cells, B-cell-depleted T cells, or PBMCs came the material, which was cDNA or gDNA.

This chain uses TRBV19 with TRBJ1-4; 7 bases fit TRBD1. Sequences were obtained from peripheral blood. This TCR was sampled from a man between 60 and 75 years old with acute or convalescent COVID-19. The CDR3 DNA follows: TGTGCCAGTAGAGATATAGGGGGCGTTGATGAAAAACTGTTTTTT. As protein: CASRDIGGVDEKLFF.